This record covers a single T cell receptor (beta chain). Its antigen is not known. The sample comes from a study of identical twins. This CDR3 comprises 12 residues. Trimming removed 7 bases from V and 2 bases from J; junction bases left unmatched: 1. From germline, CDR1 is LNHNV and CDR2 YYDKDF (reference sequence). Points from the study as a whole: Clonotypes of the beta chain that were abundant in cord blood carried fewer insertions (memory repertoires showed none).

A universal primer site came from template switching; cDNA carried unique molecular identifiers. TCRdb re-called the 5' RACE reads through MiXCR, storing one row per CDR3 protein. The data hold about 190,000 distinct CDR3 sequences, with roughly 15% observed a single time. This sample also appeared in a second study, on T cells expressing NK-cell markers. That work contributes: With respect to HCMV, most of the eight sequenced donors were seropositive, and one was seronegative.

This clonotype originated in a young woman in good health. The chain joins TRBV15 to TRBJ1-2; 7 bases align to TRBD1. Sequencing was performed on CD8+ T cells sorted from blood. The CDR3 nucleotides are TGTGCCACCACGGGACAGAACTATGGCTACACCTTC. It translates to CATTGQNYGYTF.